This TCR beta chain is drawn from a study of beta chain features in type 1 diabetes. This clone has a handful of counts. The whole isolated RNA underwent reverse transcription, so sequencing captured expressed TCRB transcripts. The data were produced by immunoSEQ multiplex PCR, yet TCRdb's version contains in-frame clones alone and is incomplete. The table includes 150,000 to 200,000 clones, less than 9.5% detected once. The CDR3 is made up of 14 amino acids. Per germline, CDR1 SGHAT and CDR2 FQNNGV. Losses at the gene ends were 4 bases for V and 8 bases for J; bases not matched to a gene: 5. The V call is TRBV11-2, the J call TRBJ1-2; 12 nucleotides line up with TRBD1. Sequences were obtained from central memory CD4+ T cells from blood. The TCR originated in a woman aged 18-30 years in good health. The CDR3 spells CASSSDGTGGGYTF. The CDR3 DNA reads TGTGCCAGCAGCTCAGATGGGACAGGGGGCGGCTACACCTTC.